This record covers a single T cell receptor (beta chain). Its antigen is not known. The sample belongs to a study of regulatory T cells in long-lasting Graves disease. General study points: Persistent disease showed a preference for TRBV28, TRBJ1-2 and TRBJ2-5. In persistent patients, shared public clonotypes (around 2,500) outnumbered those in new patients (about 890).

The germline V gene has CDR1 WSHSY and CDR2 SAAADI. There are 15 residues in the CDR3. Between the trimmed V and J ends, which lost 3 bases and 2 bases, there was a span of 10 bases. Through Arm-PCR of CDR3 regions and iRepertoire HTBI primers, TCR beta libraries were built. TCRdb used MiXCR to reprocess the multiplex PCR reads, holding one entry per CDR3 protein. The table records 360,000 or so distinct CDR3 sequences, around 15% of them present only once. As to time point: newly diagnosed GD, antithyroid drugs for less than 3 months. RNA extracted from PBMCs served as the sequencing template. This sample also belongs to another study, concerning T cells in Graves' hyperthyroidism and ophthalmopathy. That paper adds: Graves' hyperthyroidism qualified as stable when ophthalmopathy did not progress within 18 months. Blood also held most thyroid clonotypes expanded beyond 0.001.

This chain joins TRBV10-2 and TRBJ2-2, with D tentatively TRBD2 (6 bases). The sequenced sample was peripheral blood mononuclear cells (PBMCs), obtained at new diagnosis, from a patient treated with antithyroid drugs. The origin of this receptor is a man in his forties with Graves disease. The CDR3 loop reads CASSDPGLNTGELFF. Written as DNA, the CDR3 is TGCGCCAGCAGTGATCCGGGACTTAACACCGGGGAGCTGTTTTTT.